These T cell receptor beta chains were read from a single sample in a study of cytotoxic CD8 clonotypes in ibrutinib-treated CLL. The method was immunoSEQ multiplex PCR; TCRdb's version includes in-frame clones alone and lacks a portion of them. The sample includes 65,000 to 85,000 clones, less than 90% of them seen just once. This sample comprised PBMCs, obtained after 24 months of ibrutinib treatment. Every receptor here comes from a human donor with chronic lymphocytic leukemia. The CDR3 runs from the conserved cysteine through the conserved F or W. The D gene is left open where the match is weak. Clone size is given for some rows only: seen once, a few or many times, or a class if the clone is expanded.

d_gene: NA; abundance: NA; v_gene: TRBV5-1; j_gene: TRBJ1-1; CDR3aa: CASSPDKNTEAFF; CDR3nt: TGCGCCAGCAGTCCCGACAAAAACACTGAAGCTTTCTTT
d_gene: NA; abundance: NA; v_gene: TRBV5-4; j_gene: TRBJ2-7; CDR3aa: CASSFGPRSYEQYF; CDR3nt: TGTGCCAGCAGCTTCGGGCCCCGCTCCTACGAGCAGTACTTC
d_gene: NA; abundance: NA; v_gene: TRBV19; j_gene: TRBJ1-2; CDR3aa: CASSYGTYGYTF; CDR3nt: TGTGCCAGTAGTTACGGGACCTATGGCTACACCTTC
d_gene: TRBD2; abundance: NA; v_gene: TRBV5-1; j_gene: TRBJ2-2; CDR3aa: CASSLMAGEVYTGELFF; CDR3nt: TGCGCCAGCAGCTTGATGGCGGGAGAGGTGTATACCGGGGAGCTGTTTTTT
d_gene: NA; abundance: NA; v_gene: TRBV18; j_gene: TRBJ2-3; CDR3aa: CASSTSGNFADTQYF; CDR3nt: TGTGCCAGCTCAACTTCGGGGAATTTTGCAGATACGCAGTATTTT
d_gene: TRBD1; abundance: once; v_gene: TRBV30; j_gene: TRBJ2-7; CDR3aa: CAWTPGGTYEQYF; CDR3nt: TGTGCCTGGACCCCAGGGGGTACCTACGAGCAGTACTTC
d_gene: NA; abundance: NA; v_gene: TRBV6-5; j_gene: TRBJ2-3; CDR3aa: CASSPAGTDTQYF; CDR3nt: TGTGCCAGCAGTCCGGCCGGCACAGATACGCAGTATTTT
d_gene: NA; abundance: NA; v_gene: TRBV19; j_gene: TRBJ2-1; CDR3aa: CATRGFYNEQFF; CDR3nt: TGTGCCACCAGGGGCTTCTACAATGAGCAGTTCTTC
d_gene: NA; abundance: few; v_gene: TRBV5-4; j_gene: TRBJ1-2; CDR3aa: CASSTRPEAYGYTF; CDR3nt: TGTGCCAGCAGCACCCGGCCAGAAGCATATGGCTACACCTTC
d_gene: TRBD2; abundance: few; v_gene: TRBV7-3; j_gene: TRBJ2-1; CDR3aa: CASSSSGSGGNEQFF; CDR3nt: TGTGCCAGCAGCTCTAGCGGGAGCGGCGGCAATGAGCAGTTCTTC
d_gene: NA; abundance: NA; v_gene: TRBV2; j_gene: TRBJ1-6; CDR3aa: CASRATTGNGSPLHF; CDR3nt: TGTGCCAGCAGAGCAACTACAGGGAATGGTTCACCCCTCCACTTT
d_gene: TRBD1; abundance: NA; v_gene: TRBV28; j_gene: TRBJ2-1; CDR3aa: CASSLWTGGLVNEQFF; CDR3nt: TGTGCCAGCAGTTTATGGACAGGGGGCCTGGTCAATGAGCAGTTCTTC
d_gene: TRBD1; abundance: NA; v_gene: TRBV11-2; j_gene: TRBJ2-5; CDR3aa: CASSLEQGVYF; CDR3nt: TGTGCCAGCAGCTTAGAGCAGGGGGTTTACTTC
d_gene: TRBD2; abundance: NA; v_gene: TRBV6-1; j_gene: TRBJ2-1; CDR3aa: CASSVSGRRHNEQFF; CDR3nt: TGTGCCAGCAGTGTTAGCGGGAGGAGACACAATGAGCAGTTCTTC
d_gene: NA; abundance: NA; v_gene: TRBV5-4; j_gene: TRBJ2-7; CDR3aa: CASSLGWTASYEQYF; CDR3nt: TGTGCCAGCAGCTTGGGGTGGACAGCCTCCTACGAGCAGTACTTC
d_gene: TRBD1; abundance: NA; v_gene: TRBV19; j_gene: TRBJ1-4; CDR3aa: CASSTGQGAHMNEKLFF; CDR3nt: TGTGCCAGTAGTACCGGACAGGGCGCCCATATGAATGAAAAACTGTTTTTT
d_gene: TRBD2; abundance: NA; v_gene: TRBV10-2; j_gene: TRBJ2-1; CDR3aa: CASSERTSGLNEQFF; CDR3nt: TGCGCCAGCAGTGAACGGACTAGCGGGCTGAATGAGCAGTTCTTC
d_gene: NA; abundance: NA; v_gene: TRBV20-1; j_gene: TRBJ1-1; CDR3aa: CSASSPSEAFF; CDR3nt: TGCAGTGCTAGTTCACCGAGTGAAGCTTTCTTT
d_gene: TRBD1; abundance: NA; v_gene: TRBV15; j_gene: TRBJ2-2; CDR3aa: CATSPPGQDDTGELFF; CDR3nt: TGTGCCACCAGCCCCCCGGGACAGGATGACACCGGGGAGCTGTTTTTT
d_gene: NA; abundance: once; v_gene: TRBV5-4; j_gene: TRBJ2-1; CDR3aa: CASSSEPHNYNEQFF; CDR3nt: TGTGCCAGCAGCTCTGAACCCCACAACTACAATGAGCAGTTCTTC
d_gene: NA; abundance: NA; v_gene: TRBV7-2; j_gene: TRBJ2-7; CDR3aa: CASSLGRQLTYEQYF; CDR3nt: TGTGCCAGCAGCTTAGGTCGACAGCTTACCTACGAGCAGTACTTC
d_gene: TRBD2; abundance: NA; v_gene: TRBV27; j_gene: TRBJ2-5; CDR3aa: CASSLMDSGRREQYF; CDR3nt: TGTGCCAGCAGTTTAATGGACAGCGGGAGGAGGGAGCAGTACTTC
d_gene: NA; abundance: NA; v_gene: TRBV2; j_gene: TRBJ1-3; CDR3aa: CASSSMRGTGNTIYF; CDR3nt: TGTGCCAGCAGTTCGATGCGGGGAACTGGAAACACCATATATTTT
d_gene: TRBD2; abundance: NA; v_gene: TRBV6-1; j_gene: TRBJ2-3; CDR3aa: CATWREPKLGDTQYF; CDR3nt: TGTGCCACCTGGCGGGAGCCTAAGTTGGGAGATACGCAGTATTTT
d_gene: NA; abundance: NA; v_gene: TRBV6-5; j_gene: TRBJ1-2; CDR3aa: CASTLSRGTNYGYTF; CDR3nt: TGTGCCAGCACTCTATCCAGGGGCACCAACTATGGCTACACCTTC
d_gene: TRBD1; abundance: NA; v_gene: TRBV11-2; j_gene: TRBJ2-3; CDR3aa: CASSGTGGTDTQYF; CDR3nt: TGTGCCAGCAGCGGTACAGGGGGCACAGATACGCAGTATTTT
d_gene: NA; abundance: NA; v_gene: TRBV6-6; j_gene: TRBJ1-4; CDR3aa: CASSYGGEKLFF; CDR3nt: TGTGCCAGCAGTTACGGTGGGGAAAAACTGTTTTTT
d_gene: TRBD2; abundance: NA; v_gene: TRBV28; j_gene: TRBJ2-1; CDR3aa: CASSRGGRAYNEQFF; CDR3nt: TGTGCCAGCAGTAGGGGCGGGAGGGCATACAATGAGCAGTTCTTC
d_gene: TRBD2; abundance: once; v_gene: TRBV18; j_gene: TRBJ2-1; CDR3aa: CASSPGTSGRGEQFF; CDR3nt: TGTGCCAGCTCACCAGGGACTAGCGGGAGGGGTGAGCAGTTCTTC
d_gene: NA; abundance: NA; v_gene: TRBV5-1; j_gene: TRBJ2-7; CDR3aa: CASSLDGALSPNEQYF; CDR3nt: TGCGCCAGCAGCTTGGACGGGGCACTGAGTCCCAACGAGCAGTACTTC
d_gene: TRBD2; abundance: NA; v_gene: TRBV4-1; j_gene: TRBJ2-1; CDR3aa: CASSPRLAAAVSYNEQFF; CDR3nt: TGCGCCAGCAGCCCGAGACTAGCCGCGGCCGTTTCCTACAATGAGCAGTTCTTC
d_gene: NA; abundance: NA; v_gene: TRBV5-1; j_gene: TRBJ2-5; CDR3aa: CASSTTGNQETQYF; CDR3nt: TGCGCCAGCAGCACGACCGGGAACCAAGAGACCCAGTACTTC
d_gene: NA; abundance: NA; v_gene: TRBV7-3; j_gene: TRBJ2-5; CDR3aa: CASSPSGAQETQYF; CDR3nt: TGTGCCAGCAGCCCATCAGGAGCCCAAGAGACCCAGTACTTC
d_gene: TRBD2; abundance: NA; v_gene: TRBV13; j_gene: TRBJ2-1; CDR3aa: CASSLRGIGLAGDLRSYNEQFF; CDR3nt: TGTGCCAGCAGCTTACGCGGTATTGGGCTAGCGGGAGATCTTCGCTCCTACAATGAGCAGTTCTTC
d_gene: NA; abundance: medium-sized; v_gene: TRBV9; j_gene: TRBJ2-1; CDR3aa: CASSVVGGEQFF; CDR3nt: TGTGCCAGCAGCGTAGTTGGGGGGGAGCAGTTCTTC
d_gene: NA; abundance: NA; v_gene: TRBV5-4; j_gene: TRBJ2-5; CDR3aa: CASSLGTVQETQYF; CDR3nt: TGTGCCAGCAGCCTCGGGACCGTCCAAGAGACCCAGTACTTC
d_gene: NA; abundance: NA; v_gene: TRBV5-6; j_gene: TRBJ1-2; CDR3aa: CASSLELGLRGNYGYTF; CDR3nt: TGTGCCAGCAGCTTGGAACTGGGACTAAGGGGTAACTATGGCTACACCTTC
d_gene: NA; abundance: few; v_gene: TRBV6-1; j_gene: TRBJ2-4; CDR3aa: CASSTRPQGIQYF; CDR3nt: TGTGCCAGCAGTACCCGACCCCAGGGCATTCAGTACTTC
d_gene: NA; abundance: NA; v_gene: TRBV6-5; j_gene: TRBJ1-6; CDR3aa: CASSYTREANSPLHF; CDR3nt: TGTGCCAGCAGTTACACCAGGGAGGCAAATTCACCCCTCCACTTT
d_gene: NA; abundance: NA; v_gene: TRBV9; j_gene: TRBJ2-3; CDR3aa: CASSVLVAGTDTQYF; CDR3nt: TGTGCCAGCAGCGTCTTAGTAGCGGGCACAGATACGCAGTATTTT
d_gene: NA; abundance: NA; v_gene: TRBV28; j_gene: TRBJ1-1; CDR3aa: CASSGVGWTEAFF; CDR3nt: TGTGCCAGCAGTGGGGTGGGTTGGACTGAAGCTTTCTTT
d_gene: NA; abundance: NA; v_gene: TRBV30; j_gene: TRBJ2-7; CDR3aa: CAWSPTHYEQYF; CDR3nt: TGTGCCTGGAGTCCTACACATTACGAGCAGTACTTC
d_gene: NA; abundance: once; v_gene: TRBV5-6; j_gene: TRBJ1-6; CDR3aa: CASSKGNLSPLHF; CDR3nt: TGTGCCAGCAGCAAGGGTAATCTTTCACCCCTCCACTTT
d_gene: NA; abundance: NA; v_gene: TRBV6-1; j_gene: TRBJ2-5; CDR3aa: CASSEGLQETQYF; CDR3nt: TGTGCCAGCAGTGAAGGGTTACAAGAGACCCAGTACTTC